This T cell receptor (beta chain) was recorded in a study of radiotherapy plus CTLA-4 blockade in lung cancer. Whole-study context: Disease control was present in around a third of patients, and objective responses in 15% to 20%. General observations from the study: Early blood T cell clone dynamics reportedly forecast response best, with interferon-beta.

CDR3 length: 18 residues. Germline trimming cut 4 bases from V and 2 bases from J; bases unmatched to any gene: 15. This clone has a single count. Its matching antigen is unknown. TCRdb's table, derived via immunoSEQ multiplex PCR, lists solely in-frame clones and lacks some. The sample consists of about 32,000 clones, more than 70% of them appearing once. Patients with chemo-refractory metastatic non-small-cell lung cancer received focal radiation plus CTLA-4 blockade with ipilimumab. This specimen was peripheral blood, taken from a patient treated with radiotherapy plus ipilimumab. The sequence was obtained from a human donor with non-small cell lung cancer who had stable disease on radiotherapy plus ipilimumab. The rearrangement joins TRBV5-3 to TRBJ2-7, with 10 bases aligning to TRBD1. TRBV5-3 carries the ORF label, with uncertain function. The CDR3: CARSPDRGRTSGPYEQYF. The DNA for the CDR3 is TGTGCCAGAAGCCCTGACAGGGGGCGAACTAGCGGCCCCTACGAGCAGTACTTC.